This T cell receptor (beta chain) was captured in a study of CD4+ T cells in melanoma. A note on this clone: As yet, its antigen is unknown.

Study observations and caveats: Reportedly, melanoma neoantigen-specific CD4+ T cells showed varied differentiation states.

The method was immunoSEQ multiplex PCR; TCRdb's version includes in-frame clones alone and lacks a portion of them. The profile shows over 15,000 clones, 60% to 80% of them singletons. V shed 5 bases, J shed 4 bases, and the junction held 14 bases outside the gene matches. Germline CDR1 reads SNHLY; CDR2 reads FYNNEI. The CDR3 totals 17 residues. The rearrangement joins TRBV2 to TRBJ2-5; 9 nucleotides align to TRBD2. The TCR sequence derives from a human donor with melanoma. Sequencing was performed on cells from a culture (not recorded whether cultured in vitro). The CDR3 DNA reads as TGTGCCAGCAGTCCCGCCTTGTCTAGCGGGGTAGGAGAGACCCAGTACTTC. As protein: CASSPALSSGVGETQYF.